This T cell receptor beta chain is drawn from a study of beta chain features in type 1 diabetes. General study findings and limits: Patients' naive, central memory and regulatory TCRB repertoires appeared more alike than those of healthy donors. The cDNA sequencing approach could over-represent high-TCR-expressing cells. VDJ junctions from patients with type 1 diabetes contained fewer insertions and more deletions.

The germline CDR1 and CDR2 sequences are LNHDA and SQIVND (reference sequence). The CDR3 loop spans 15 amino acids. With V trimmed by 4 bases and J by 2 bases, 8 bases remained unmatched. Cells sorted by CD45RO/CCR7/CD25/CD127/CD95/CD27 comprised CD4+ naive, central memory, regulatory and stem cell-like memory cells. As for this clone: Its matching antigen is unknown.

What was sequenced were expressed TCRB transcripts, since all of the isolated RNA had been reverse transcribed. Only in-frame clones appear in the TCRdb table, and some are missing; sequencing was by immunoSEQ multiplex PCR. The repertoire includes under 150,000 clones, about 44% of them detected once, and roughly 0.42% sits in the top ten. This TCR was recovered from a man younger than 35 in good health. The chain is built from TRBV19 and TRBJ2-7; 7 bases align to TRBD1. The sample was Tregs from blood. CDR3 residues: CASSTIAGTAYEQYF. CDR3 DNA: TGTGCCAGTAGTACAATCGCCGGGACAGCCTACGAGCAGTACTTC.